These T cell receptor beta chains were read from a single sample in a study of blood T cell repertoires in COVID-19. Repertoires were generated with immunoSEQ multiplex PCR, while TCRdb's copy carries only in-frame clones and drops some. The top ten hold approximately 1.8% of the sample, which has around 250,000 clones, over 75% seen once. The sequenced sample consisted of peripheral blood. Source of these receptors: a young man who had recovered from COVID-19. Both conserved end residues are part of each CDR3. A D gene is named only where the DNA matches it firmly. Not every row has a clone size; where given, it reads once, few, many or a size class.

D gene	V gene	clone size	J gene	CDR3 DNA	CDR3 protein
-	TRBV11-2	many	TRBJ2-1	TGTGCCAGCAGCTTAGGCCTACGAGGCAGGGTGGGCAATGAGCAGTTCTTC	CASSLGLRGRVGNEQFF
-	TRBV9	-	TRBJ1-6	TGTGCCAGCAGCGACCCCGGGACACTGAATTCACCCCTCCACTTT	CASSDPGTLNSPLHF
TRBD1	TRBV5-5	-	TRBJ2-7	TGTGCCAGCAGCTCGGTGGGACAGGGAGCCTACGAGCAGTACTTC	CASSSVGQGAYEQYF
TRBD1	TRBV2	many	TRBJ1-2	TGTGCCAGCAGGAGACAGGGGGCTAACTATGGCTACACCTTC	CASRRQGANYGYTF
TRBD1	TRBV7-9	-	TRBJ1-6	TGTGCCAGCAGCTCACGGGGACAGGGGGCGTCTTCACCCCTCCACTTT	CASSSRGQGASSPLHF
TRBD2	TRBV10-3	-	TRBJ2-1	TGTGCCATCAGGCCCCGGGAGGGAGGTGAGCAGTTCTTC	CAIRPREGGEQFF
-	TRBV5-4	-	TRBJ2-1	TGTGCCAGCAGCTCGGCCGGCGGAATTGAGCAGTTCTTC	CASSSAGGIEQFF
-	TRBV7-9	-	TRBJ2-2	TGTGCCAGCAGTCAACACCCAGACAGAAAAACCGGGGAGCTGTTTTTT	CASSQHPDRKTGELFF
-	TRBV27	-	TRBJ2-3	TGTGCCAGCAGTCTCGGGGTCACAGATACGCAGTATTTT	CASSLGVTDTQYF
-	TRBV2	once	TRBJ1-2	TGTGCCAGCCGCCCCGTTCCGCGTCAGGGTAACTATGGCTACACCTTC	CASRPVPRQGNYGYTF
-	TRBV9	-	TRBJ1-2	TGTGCCAGCAGCGTAGCGGGTAAGACGGTAGATGGCTACACCTTC	CASSVAGKTVDGYTF
-	TRBV29-1	-	TRBJ1-4	TGCAGCGTAGGACTTAATGAAAAACTGTTTTTT	CSVGLNEKLFF
-	TRBV3-1/TRBV3-2	-	TRBJ1-5	TGTGCCAGCAGCCAAGATAGCGGGGGAGAACAGCCCCAGCATTTT	CASSQDSGGEQPQHF
TRBD1	TRBV2	few	TRBJ2-1	TGTGCCAGCAGTTCTACGGGGTCGGGACAGAGTGAGCAGTTCTTC	CASSSTGSGQSEQFF
TRBD2	TRBV4-2	-	TRBJ2-1	TGTGCCAGCAGCCAAGTCGGGGGGGCCAATGAGCAGTTCTTC	CASSQVGGANEQFF
TRBD1	TRBV28	many	TRBJ1-4	TGTGCCAGCAGTCCTGGGGACAGGTCGGATTTT	CASSPGDRSDF
TRBD1	TRBV19	-	TRBJ1-4	TGTGCCAGTAGCCCACAGGGGGCGGAGGAAAAACTGTTTTTT	CASSPQGAEEKLFF
-	TRBV2	-	TRBJ1-5	TGTGCCAGCAGAGGGCAGGGGACCCAGCCCCAGCATTTT	CASRGQGTQPQHF
TRBD2	TRBV3-1/TRBV3-2	-	TRBJ2-7	TGTGCCAGCAGCCAAGATTCGAGCGGGGGACGGGAGCAGTACTTC	CASSQDSSGGREQYF
TRBD1	TRBV5-1	-	TRBJ1-4	TGCGCCAGCAGCCCTGGGACAGTTAATGAAAAACTGTTTTTT	CASSPGTVNEKLFF
TRBD1	TRBV12-3/TRBV12-4	-	TRBJ1-1	TGTGCCAGCAGTGGACAGGGGATGACTGAAGCTTTCTTT	CASSGQGMTEAFF
-	TRBV7-2	-	TRBJ1-2	TGTGCCAGCAGCTTATCAGGGAAGGGCTACACCTTC	CASSLSGKGYTF
TRBD2	TRBV24-1	-	TRBJ2-2	TGTGCCACCAGTGATGGGCTAGCGGGTGATACCGGGGAGCTGTTTTTT	CATSDGLAGDTGELFF
TRBD2	TRBV11-2	-	TRBJ2-1	TGTGCCAGCAGCCCCAGGTGGGGCGGGGGGGCCTTCAATGAGCAGTTCTTC	CASSPRWGGGAFNEQFF
TRBD1	TRBV2	-	TRBJ2-1	TGTGCCAGCAGTGGGGACAGGGGGATCGATGAGCAGTTCTTC	CASSGDRGIDEQFF
TRBD1	TRBV13	-	TRBJ1-2	TGTGCCAGCAGCACACGACAGGGCCTTAACTATGGCTACACCTTC	CASSTRQGLNYGYTF
TRBD1	TRBV7-9	-	TRBJ1-4	TGTGCCAGCAGCCAGCGGACAGGGGGGAGTGAAAAACTGTTTTTT	CASSQRTGGSEKLFF
TRBD2	TRBV5-1	once	TRBJ2-7	TGCGCCAGCAGCTTGTATTCGGGGGGCTACGAGCAGTACTTC	CASSLYSGGYEQYF
-	TRBV2	-	TRBJ2-5	TGTGCCAGCAGCAGAGGGGAGACCCAGTACTTC	CASSRGETQYF